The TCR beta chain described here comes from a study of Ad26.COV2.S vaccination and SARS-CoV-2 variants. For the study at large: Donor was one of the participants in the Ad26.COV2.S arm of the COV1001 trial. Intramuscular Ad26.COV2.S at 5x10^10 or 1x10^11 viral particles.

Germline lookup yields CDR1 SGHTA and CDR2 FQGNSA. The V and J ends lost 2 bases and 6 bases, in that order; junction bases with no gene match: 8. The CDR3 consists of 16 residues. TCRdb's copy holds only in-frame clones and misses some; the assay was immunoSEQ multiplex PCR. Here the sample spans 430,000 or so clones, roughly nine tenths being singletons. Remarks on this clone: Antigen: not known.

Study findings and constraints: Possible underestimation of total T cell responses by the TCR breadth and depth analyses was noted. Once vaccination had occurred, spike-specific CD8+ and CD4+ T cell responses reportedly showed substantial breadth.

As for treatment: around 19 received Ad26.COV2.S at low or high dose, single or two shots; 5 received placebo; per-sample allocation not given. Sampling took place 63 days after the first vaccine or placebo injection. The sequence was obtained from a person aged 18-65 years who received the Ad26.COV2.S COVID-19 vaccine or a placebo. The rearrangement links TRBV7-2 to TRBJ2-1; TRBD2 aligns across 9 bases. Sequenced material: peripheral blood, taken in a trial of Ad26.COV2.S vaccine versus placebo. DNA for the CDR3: TGTGCCAGCAGCTTATTGGGTGCGGGAGGGCCCAATGAGCAGTTCTTC. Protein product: CASSLLGAGGPNEQFF.